Described below is a single T cell receptor (beta chain) sequence and its context. The assay was immunoSEQ multiplex PCR, and TCRdb's table has in-frame clones only and misses some. In the table there are about 150,000 clones, roughly four fifths of which are singletons. Germline V gene data show CDR1 as LGHNA and CDR2 as YNFKEQ. The CDR3 has 16 amino acids. Trimming stripped 3 bases from V and 6 bases from J, with 20 bases between. This sample stems from a study of blood T cell repertoires in COVID-19. Donors were grouped by their self-reported clinical history. The specimen was PBMCs or T cells enriched from blood (not recorded which). The V and J genes are TRBV4-2 and TRBJ2-5; possible D gene TRBD1, 6 bases. The sequence came from a woman in her forties or fifties with acute COVID-19. The CDR3 DNA sequence: TGTGCCAGCAGCCAGAAACAGGGTGCCGAGGTGAAGACCCAGTACTTC. Encoded protein: CASSQKQGAEVKTQYF.